This entry describes one TCR beta chain. This sample was taken from a study of T cell changes during pregnancy in multiple sclerosis. Germline CDR1 SGHVS, CDR2 FNYEAQ. This CDR3 region has 15 residues. The V and J ends lost 5 bases and 2 bases respectively, with 14 bases between them. The assay was immunoSEQ multiplex PCR, and TCRdb's table has in-frame clones only and misses some. The sample consists of under 110,000 clones, around 92% of them appearing once. The receptor comes from a female donor with multiple sclerosis, enrolled in a pregnancy study. The V gene is TRBV7-6, the J gene TRBJ2-3; D unclear. The material sequenced was peripheral blood, taken after pregnancy. The CDR3 region is CASSDPTENTDTQYF. The DNA for the CDR3 is TGTGCCAGCAGCGACCCGACTGAGAACACAGATACGCAGTATTTT.